One and the same sample provided the 15 T cell receptor beta chains below, sequenced in a study of blood T cell repertoires in COVID-19. Only in-frame clones appear in the TCRdb table, and some are missing; sequencing was by immunoSEQ multiplex PCR. The sample holds 150,000 or so clones; just under 85% are singletons and the top ten take approximately 8.4%. Sequencing used PBMCs or T cells enriched from blood (not recorded which). The receptors were sampled from a man between 45 and 60 years old who had recovered from COVID-19.

The CDR3 loop reads CASSNTGTGAYEQYF. CDR3 coding DNA: TGTGCCAGTAGTAATACCGGGACAGGAGCCTACGAGCAGTACTTC. V usage is TRBV19 and J usage is TRBJ2-7; 8 bases are shared with TRBD1. This CDR3 has 15 residues. Germline CDR1 reads LNHDA; CDR2 reads SQIVND (reference sequence). J lost 2 bases, V lost 4 bases, and 7 bases had no gene match. Full variable domain (outside the CDR3, taken from reference TRBV19 and TRBJ2-7): DGGITQSPKYLFRKEGQNVTLSCEQNLNHDAMYWYRQDPGQGLRLIYYSQIVNDFQKGDIAEGYSVSREKKESFPLTVTSAQKNPTAFYLCASSNTGTGAYEQYFGPGTRLTVT.

The chain links TRBV29-1 to TRBJ1-2; 7 bases fit TRBD1. The CDR3 totals 13 residues. Germline values: CDR1 SQVTM, CDR2 ANQGSEA. V dropped 4 bases and J dropped 5; count of bases not matched to a gene: 7. Here the CDR3 DNA reads TGCAGCGTTGTAGGGGCAGGGGGATATGGCTACACCTTC. Its translation is CSVVGAGGYGYTF.

The V and J genes are TRBV11-2 and TRBJ1-2, with 9 nucleotides matching TRBD1. The CDR3 covers 13 residues. Trimming removed 1 base from V and 8 bases from J; junction bases left unmatched: 2. Germline V CDR1 and CDR2: SGHAT, FQNNGV. Written as DNA, the CDR3 is TGTGCCAGCAGCTTAGGGACAGGGGACGGCTACACCTTC. This encodes CASSLGTGDGYTF.

The chain carries TRBV30 and TRBJ2-7, with 11 nucleotides matching TRBD1. V lost 5 bases to trimming and J lost 7 bases; unmatched junction nucleotides: 7. Germline CDR1 is GTSNPN and CDR2 is SVGIG (reference sequence). This CDR3 comprises 13 residues. The CDR3 loop reads CAWGTGGGREQYF. CDR3 DNA sequence: TGTGCCTGGGGGACAGGGGGGGGCCGTGAGCAGTACTTC.

The CDR3 DNA follows: TGTGCCAGCAGCCCCGGGACAGCCAACACTGAAGCTTTCTTT. This sequence encodes CASSPGTANTEAFF. The chain employs TRBV28 and TRBJ1-1; 7 nucleotides line up with TRBD1. V lost 6 bases to trimming and J lost 2 bases; unmatched junction nucleotides: 6. This CDR3 contains 14 residues. Germline lookup yields CDR1 MDHEN and CDR2 SYDVKM.

V gene TRBV3-1 (or the pseudogene TRBV3-2) combines with J gene TRBJ2-1, with TRBD2 matching over 7 bases. Trimming took 8 bases from V and 6 from J; bases not matched to a gene: 13. Germline values: CDR1 LGHDT, CDR2 YNNKEL (reference sequence). The length of the CDR3 is 15 residues. CDR3 sequence: CASRDTSEGVNEQFF. Written as DNA, the CDR3 is TGTGCCAGCCGGGATACTAGCGAAGGCGTCAATGAGCAGTTCTTC.

In its sample, this clone was seen once. This chain connects TRBV19 to TRBJ2-1, with 9 bases matching TRBD1. Germline assignment: CDR1 LNHDA and CDR2 SQIVND (reference sequence). The length of the CDR3 is 15 residues. V shed 3 bases, J shed 5 bases, and the junction held 5 bases outside the gene matches. The chain's CDR3 is CASSIPGDRDNEQFF. CDR3 in DNA: TGTGCCAGTAGTATCCCCGGGGACAGGGACAATGAGCAGTTCTTC.

J is TRBJ2-1 and V is TRBV9; D remains ambiguous. Germline V lookup: CDR1 SGDLS, CDR2 YYNGEE. This CDR3 has 14 amino acids. The V and J ends lost 0 bases and 6 bases respectively, with 10 bases between them. Here the CDR3 reads CASSVVPGPNEQFF. The CDR3 DNA reads as TGTGCCAGCAGCGTAGTCCCAGGTCCCAATGAGCAGTTCTTC.

The V and J genes are TRBV18 and TRBJ1-2; 7 bases map to TRBD1. Losses at the gene ends were 2 bases for V and 7 bases for J; bases not matched to a gene: 10. In germline, CDR1 is KGHSH, CDR2 LQKENI. The CDR3 has 15 amino acids. CDR3 sequence reads: CASSPTIEGAPGYTF. CDR3 bases: TGTGCCAGCTCACCAACAATTGAGGGGGCGCCTGGCTACACCTTC. Variable domain in full (rest from reference TRBV18 and TRBJ1-2): NAGVMQNPRHLVRRRGQEARLRCSPMKGHSHVYWYRQLPEEGLKFMVYLQKENIIDESGMPKERFSAEFPKEGPSILRIQQVVRGDSAAYFCASSPTIEGAPGYTFGSGTRLTVV.

This clone showed up just a few times. The gene calls are TRBV10-1 and TRBJ1-3, with D perhaps matching TRBD1 (6 bases). V was cut by 10 bases and J by 2 bases, with 12 bases left in between. The CDR3 consists of 13 residues. CDR1 and CDR2 from the germline V gene are WNHNN and SYGVQD (reference sequence). CDR3 sequence reads: CATSQGTGNTIYF. The CDR3 DNA reads as TGCGCCACCTCACAGGGTACTGGAAACACCATATATTTT.

This chain joins TRBV11-2 and TRBJ1-6, with a possible D match to TRBD1 (6 bases). The CDR3 loop spans 18 amino acids. Per germline, CDR1 SGHAT and CDR2 FQNNGV. V gave up 2 bases and J gave up 7 bases, with 21 bases separating them. In nucleotides, the CDR3 is TGTGCCAGCAGCTTACCGAATTCCAGGGGACGGCTGAATTCACCCCTCCACTTT. Translation: CASSLPNSRGRLNSPLHF.

The chain uses TRBV3-1 (or the pseudogene TRBV3-2) and TRBJ1-3; D not resolved. V was clipped by 0 bases and J by 1 base, with 13 bases between them. This CDR3 is built from 17 residues. Germline CDR1 reads LGHDT; CDR2 reads YNNKEL (reference sequence). CDR3 in DNA: TGTGCCAGCAGCCAAGATAGGCGGGTTCGTTCTGGAAACACCATATATTTT. Translation: CASSQDRRVRSGNTIYF.

The table lists this clone with a count of one. The chain combines TRBV9 with TRBJ2-3; TRBD2 agrees at 14 bases. CDR3 length: 18 amino acids. Germline V gene data show CDR1 as SGDLS and CDR2 as YYNGEE. The trim removed 4 bases at V and 4 bases at J, leaving 11 bases unmatched. The CDR3 nucleotides read TGTGCCAGCAGCCCTGGACTAGCGGGGGGCCTCTTACCAGATACGCAGTATTTT. This gives the protein CASSPGLAGGLLPDTQYF.

This clone was counted a few times. The chain has TRBV4-2 and TRBJ1-1; D remains unclear. The CDR3 spans 15 residues. Germline V gives CDR1 LGHNA, CDR2 YNFKEQ. Trimming removed 0 bases at V and 5 bases at J, with 13 bases between. The CDR3 sequence: CASSQDGPSGTEAFF. The CDR3, as DNA: TGTGCCAGCAGCCAAGACGGCCCCTCGGGGACTGAAGCTTTCTTT.

The genes are TRBV3-1 (or the pseudogene TRBV3-2) and TRBJ1-2, with 9 bases identical to TRBD1. V trimming: 3 bases; J trimming: 2 bases; junction bases outside the gene matches: 4. The germline V gene encodes CDR1 LGHDT and CDR2 YNNKEL (reference sequence). The CDR3 extends over 15 amino acids. The CDR3 reads CASSQEGQGNYGYTF. The CDR3, as DNA: TGTGCCAGCAGCCAGGAAGGACAGGGGAACTATGGCTACACCTTC.